This T cell receptor (beta chain) originates from a study of T cell responses to AZD1222 COVID-19 vaccine. Study-level points and caveats: The CD4 TCRs associated with vaccination extended across spike and predominated at 160-218 and 743-854.

Using immunoSEQ multiplex PCR, the repertoire was profiled, and TCRdb retains in-frame clones only, with some absent. This sample has about 120,000 clones; just under 95% occur once, and the top ten carry approximately 3.1%. Germline V gives CDR1 MDHEN, CDR2 SYDVKM. The CDR3 has 14 amino acids. The ends were cut back, 3 bases at V and 5 bases at J, with 13 bases in the middle. Concerning this clone itself: The antigen is not known.

The sequenced sample was peripheral blood, obtained on day 0 of AZD1222 vaccination. The chain employs TRBV28 and TRBJ1-1; D may be TRBD1 (5 bases). This clonotype was sampled from an adult in good health. CDR3 amino acids: CASSFRALGTEAFF. The DNA of the CDR3 is TGTGCCAGCAGTTTCAGGGCCTTGGGGACTGAAGCTTTCTTT.